This T cell receptor beta chain was observed in a study of cytomegalovirus exposure and HLA in healthy donors (dated by TCRdb to between 2016 and 2019). Describing the broader study: An earlier analysis of roughly 500 of the donors reported 250 to 350 Gb of sequence data and roughly 100 million unique TCR beta sequences from roughly 180 million T cells. All discovery cohort repertoires had been generated using a single sequencing platform. Among some 400 genotyped donors of the cohort, an average of around 240,000 unique TCR beta nucleotide sequences was sequenced per donor, of which 15% to 20% were non-productive. Along with the approximately 620-subject first cohort, a separate validation cohort of about 110 different subjects was used. Using immunosequencing, the study profiled T cell repertoires from about 650 subjects and related those repertoires to cytomegalovirus serostatus. To predict cytomegalovirus infection status, the study brought together high-throughput TCR immunosequencing, statistical association of individual TCRs with disease status, and machine learning. The later analysis used no new phenotypic data to find candidate immune exposures, relying instead on TCR beta sequences and their occurrence across donors. Approximately 330 gigabases of sequencing data and around 80 million unique TCR sequences made up an early release that covered 500 to 700 HLA-typed donors. Class I and class II HLA loci were covered by the typing at four-digit resolution. In an earlier analysis of 587 of the donors, high-throughput TCR beta sequencing was used to judge whether each TCR beta V gene segment behaved as functional or pseudogenic. Genome-wide SNP genotypes for about 65% of the roughly 670 donors were used in a later genetic analysis, which treated that subset as a discovery cohort. The aim of the study was to test whether cataloging public T cell receptors could identify signatures of past pathogen exposure. Of the roughly 400 genotyped donors, approximately 83% fell in the genetic ancestry cluster associated with self-reported Caucasian donors. Typing coverage varied by locus: roughly 620-640 donors for A, B, C, DRB1 and DQB1; roughly 520 for DQA1; approximately 570 for DPA1; 450 to 480 for DPB1. In a later analysis, previously published TCR beta repertoires from about 670 donors were re-analyzed and high-resolution HLA genotyping was added so that TCR occurrence patterns could be studied. A handful of DR-DQ haplotypes were handled as single units for association and clustering because linkage in the cohort was strong. Donor age, sex, ethnicity and CMV serostatus were collected together with the repertoire data. General study outcomes and caveats: Immune exposure information for the cohort was limited to CMV serostatus. A later genetic analysis associated a missense DCLRE1C variant with V-gene and J-gene trimming of TCR beta chains, and an independent cohort replicated the association. Several of the top co-occurrence clusters appeared to be linked to parvovirus B19, influenza, CMV and Epstein-Barr virus, according to a later analysis. Most TCR sequences were observed very rarely across donors, whereas some public TCRs were present in many individuals. Compared with the roughly 600-donor mean, donors in an Asian-associated ancestry cluster had fewer N-insertions in productive TCRs, according to a later genetic analysis. In an earlier analysis of 587 of the donors, most TCR beta V segments appeared in productive rearrangements about 87% or about 30% of the time, broadly matching IMGT annotations. A few of the identified cytomegalovirus-associated TCR beta chains were confirmed in vitro to be specific for cytomegalovirus antigens. Compared with equally common non-associated chains, HLA-associated TCR beta chains in a later analysis were more clonally expanded and had lower generation probabilities. A further reported finding was that TCR beta sequences accurately predicted the HLA-A and HLA-B alleles for most subjects in the first cohort. Assigning TCR associations to individual alleles was difficult when HLA alleles, especially DR and DQ, strongly co-occurred. The authors suggested that the approach could potentially be generalized to other disease states and immunological phenotypes. Only TCR beta chains were sequenced in this cohort, and the absence of alpha or paired-chain data limited detectable features. The presence/absence analyses assumed that sequencing depth was roughly uniform across donors, and that assumption may not be true. The study gave a list of about 170 TCR beta chains associated with cytomegalovirus. In a later analysis, the rate of TCR association differed among HLA loci, with DRB1 alleles having the most associated TCRs and HLA-C alleles having the fewest. A cluster of highly shared sequence variants was judged likely to represent a technical artifact of the sequencing pipeline. In a later analysis, most CMV-associated TCR beta chains were found to appear HLA-restricted, with HLA associations seemingly driven largely by CMV exposure. In a later analysis, some 17,000 TCR beta sequences were associated with specific HLA alleles at a false discovery rate of 0.05. HLA typing was unavailable for some donors at each locus, so association tests used only the typed subset. Because counts were too low, roughly 17 rarely observed V segments, including chromosome 9 orphons, were left out of the earlier analysis of some 600 of the donors. Correlated functional status among segregating V segments might reflect linkage disequilibrium, but an unknown experimental factor could not be ruled out. In both the original and validation cohorts, the classifier was reported to diagnose cytomegalovirus status with high specificity and sensitivity.

Of note for this clone: The clone's antigen remains unknown. No much larger clone exists at a distance of one base, and base qualities are not known.

In total, over 600 healthy bone marrow donors made up the cohort. Cohort members were all nominally healthy when sampled, although unrecorded immune exposures were likely present. The donor tested CMV seropositive and was one of the 289 seropositive cohort members. A peripheral blood sample was collected from each donor, and TCR beta sequencing was performed on peripheral blood mononuclear cells. The Qiagen DNeasy Blood Extraction Kit was used to extract genomic DNA from the blood cell samples. The library was obtained by the immunoSEQ multiplex PCR assay. The multiplex PCR relied on a mix of 60 forward primers for TCR Vbeta segments and 13 reverse primers for TCR Jbeta segments. Amplification of the CDR3 region of rearranged TCR beta genes was performed with a multiplex PCR assay on genomic DNA. The amplified TCR beta libraries were sequenced on the Illumina HiSeq System as 87-base-pair reads. Turning to the authors' computational methods: Across the 700 or so repertoires, a later analysis counted 80 million or so unique TCR beta chains, about 10 million of which were shared by at least two donors. Raw reads were error-corrected and collapsed into unique sequences with a nearest-neighbor algorithm that merged closely related sequences to remove PCR and sequencing errors. To assign V, D and J gene segments, CDR3 sequences were aligned to IMGT reference sequences. For a sequence to be retained, at least a six-nucleotide match to both a V gene segment and a J gene segment was required. A rearrangement counted as productive if the CDR3 had no stop codons and remained in frame with V and J, and every other rearrangement counted as non-productive. Following IMGT convention, CDR3 was defined as the stretch from the second conserved V-encoded cysteine to the conserved J-encoded phenylalanine. The earlier analysis of roughly 590 of the donors excluded any sequence lacking an unambiguous match to a single V gene segment. An earlier analysis of several hundred of the donors called V segments functional above 56.7% productive rearrangements and segregating when the between-donor standard deviation exceeded 5%. A statistical classification framework was developed to diagnose cytomegalovirus status using the catalog of TCR beta chain sequences. In a later analysis, TCR nucleotide sequences were compared against IMGT/GENE-DB human TR gene sequences so that V and J genes could be assigned. Using the TCRdist pipeline, a later analysis assigned CDR3 sequences along with most-parsimonious VDJ recombination scenarios. In a later analysis, each TCR beta chain was defined by its CDR3 amino acid sequence together with its V-gene family, and reads without a unique V-gene family were excluded. As a way to deal with suspected cross-contamination and a sequencing artifact, a later analysis dropped roughly 620 nucleotide sequences that were highly shared and had low generation probability. In a later analysis, a clonal expansion index for each public chain was calculated from normalized within-repertoire ranks of inferred template counts. In a later analysis, generation probabilities were computed using a VDJ recombination model fitted to out-of-frame rearrangements, and the results were checked against IGoR. Hypergeometric tests were used in a later analysis to score TCR-TCR, TCR-HLA and TCR-CMV co-occurrence, with a repertoire-size bias correction applied to the TCR pairs. In a later analysis, false discovery rates were estimated by permuting HLA or CMV assignments 20 times. In a later analysis, co-occurring TCRs were grouped using DBSCAN, with TCRdist sequence similarity added in when clustering inside HLA-allele-positive subsets. For co-occurrence clustering, repertoires with fewer than 30,000 or more than 120,000 public chains were excluded, along with four to six repertoires with anomalous nucleotide sharing. This immuneACCESS table, as held by TCRdb, lists in-frame sequences with V and J called but not all clones. Of the missing ones, under half trace to an unresolved V gene in checked studies; the others have no known cause. V and J calls and clone size are copied from that table; D and trimming were computed from the DNA. In this sample the table shows about 120,000 clones, 70% of which occur a single time. The biggest ten clones account for approximately 8.6% of the sample.

Sequencing was done on a sample of PBMCs. The receptor was isolated from a man aged 25 to 40 in good health and CMV-seropositive.

The DNA reads as follows: TGTGCCAGCAGTTATACAGGGAGCACCATATATTTT. Translated, it reads CASSYTGSTIYF. This chain joins TRBV28 to TRBJ1-3; perhaps TRBD1 is the D gene, with 6 bases matching. CDR1 MDHEN and CDR2 SYDVKM were looked up in the germline V gene. The V and J ends are trimmed by 4 bases and 9 bases, leaving 10 bases between them. There are 12 amino acids in the CDR3, from cysteine to phenylalanine inclusive. The sequence is cut down to CDR3 DNA, 36 bases in frame from base 1.